These T cell receptor beta chains were read from a single sample in a study of T cell responses to AZD1222 COVID-19 vaccine. Only in-frame clones appear in the TCRdb table, and some are missing; sequencing was by immunoSEQ multiplex PCR. The table includes 150,000 to 170,000 clones, about 86% detected once. The sample here was peripheral blood, taken on day 0 of MenACWY control vaccination. These receptors were obtained from an adult in good health. Both conserved end residues are part of each CDR3. The D gene is left open where the match is weak. Not every row has a clone size; where given, it reads once, few, many or a size class.

TRBD1	.	TRBV29-1	TRBJ1-4	TGCAGCGTTGCGGACAGGGTATCTAATGAAAAACTGTTTTTT	CSVADRVSNEKLFF
TRBD2	few	TRBV2	TRBJ2-1	TGTGCCAGGGGACTAGCGGGGGACAATGAGCAGTTCTTC	CARGLAGDNEQFF
TRBD1	.	TRBV4-1	TRBJ1-2	TGCGCCAGCAGCCAAGTGGGTAACAGGGGCTATGGCTACACCTTC	CASSQVGNRGYGYTF
.	.	TRBV25-1	TRBJ1-1	TGTGCCAGCAGTGACACCAGGGTTGGTGAAACTGAAGCTTTCTTT	CASSDTRVGETEAFF
.	.	TRBV19	TRBJ2-5	TGTGCCAGTAGTATAGGACAGACGAGTTCCCAAGAGACCCAGTACTTC	CASSIGQTSSQETQYF
.	.	TRBV5-5	TRBJ2-2	TGTGCCAGCAGCCTCGGGGAGAACACCGGGGAGCTGTTTTTT	CASSLGENTGELFF
.	.	TRBV3-1/TRBV3-2	TRBJ1-2	TGTGCCAGCAGCCATCCCTATGGCTACACCTTC	CASSHPYGYTF
.	.	TRBV28	TRBJ1-6	TGTGCCAGCAGTCCAAGGGGCGGACTGATGAATTCACCCCTCCACTTT	CASSPRGGLMNSPLHF
.	.	TRBV7-8	TRBJ1-3	TGTGCCAGCAGCTCCATAATTCGTGCGAACACCATATATTTT	CASSSIIRANTIYF
.	.	TRBV5-6	TRBJ1-3	TGTGCCAGCAGCCCGCGGCCCTTCTCTGGAAACACCATATATTTT	CASSPRPFSGNTIYF
.	.	TRBV28	TRBJ2-3	TGTGCCAGCTCCATGACCCAGCGGACAGATACGCAGTATTTT	CASSMTQRTDTQYF
TRBD1	.	TRBV28	TRBJ1-5	TGTGCCAGCAGTCCCCTCCTTGGACAGGGCAATCAGCCCCAGCATTTT	CASSPLLGQGNQPQHF
TRBD2	.	TRBV28	TRBJ2-1	TGTGCCAGCACCTTGACTAGCGGGAGACATGAGCAGTTCTTC	CASTLTSGRHEQFF
.	.	TRBV19	TRBJ1-1	TGTGCCAGTAGAAGGGGTGACGTGAACACTGAAGCTTTCTTT	CASRRGDVNTEAFF
.	.	TRBV6-5	TRBJ2-3	TGTGCCAGCAGTTACGGGACACAAACAGATACGCAGTATTTT	CASSYGTQTDTQYF
.	.	TRBV9	TRBJ1-3	TGTGCCAGCAGCGTAGGTACTGGAAACACCATATATTTT	CASSVGTGNTIYF
TRBD2	.	TRBV7-9	TRBJ2-7	TGTGCCAGCAGCTCCCCCCTAGCGGGGGGGCACGAGCAGTACTTC	CASSSPLAGGHEQYF
TRBD1	.	TRBV7-9	TRBJ1-3	TGTGCCAGCAGCTTAGGGACAGGGGGCTCTGGAAACACCATATATTTT	CASSLGTGGSGNTIYF
.	.	TRBV5-1	TRBJ1-1	TGCGCCAGCAGCTTCGGCGGGAACACTGAAGCTTTCTTT	CASSFGGNTEAFF
.	.	TRBV7-9	TRBJ1-1	TGTGCCAGCAGCTTCGATCAGCTCACTGAAGCTTTCTTT	CASSFDQLTEAFF
.	.	TRBV5-1	TRBJ1-5	TGCGCCAGCAGCTTAGGGGACGTCCATAGCAATCAGCCCCAGCATTTT	CASSLGDVHSNQPQHF
.	few	TRBV3-1/TRBV3-2	TRBJ1-1	TGTGCCAGCGATTTAGGGGGAACTGAAGCTTTCTTT	CASDLGGTEAFF
TRBD2	.	TRBV5-1	TRBJ2-3	TGCGCCAGCAGCTTAATGGGGCTAGCGGGTCTCACAGATACGCAGTATTTT	CASSLMGLAGLTDTQYF
.	.	TRBV10-2	TRBJ1-1	TGCGCCAGCAGTGAGGTTAGAGGTGAAGCTTTCTTT	CASSEVRGEAFF
.	.	TRBV7-9	TRBJ1-6	TGTGCCAGCAGCCGTAGAGATTCACCCCTCCACTTT	CASSRRDSPLHF
.	once	TRBV25-1	TRBJ2-2	TGTGCCAGCAGTGAATATATGCCGGGGTCCGGGGAGCTGTTTTTT	CASSEYMPGSGELFF
.	.	TRBV30	TRBJ1-4	TGTGCCTGCCCGGGACTCGAGGGTGAAAAACTGTTTTTT	CACPGLEGEKLFF
.	once	TRBV19	TRBJ1-2	TGTGCCAGTATGAAGGGAAACTATGGCTACACCTTC	CASMKGNYGYTF
.	.	TRBV9	TRBJ2-5	TGTGCCAGCAGCGTAGCAAATTGGGAGACCCAGTACTTC	CASSVANWETQYF
.	.	TRBV11-2	TRBJ1-4	TGTGCCAGCAGCTTTTCACAAGGGGTATGGGAAAAACTGTTTTTT	CASSFSQGVWEKLFF
TRBD2	.	TRBV7-9	TRBJ2-7	TGTGCCAGCAGCTCACTAAGCGGGAGGGTTTACGAGCAGTACTTC	CASSSLSGRVYEQYF
.	.	TRBV6-4	TRBJ2-2	TGTGCCAGCAGTGACTCCCTCCAAGGGGAGCTGTTTTTT	CASSDSLQGELFF
.	.	TRBV13	TRBJ1-4	TGTGCCAGCATAAAACAGGGAGAAGAAAATGAAAAACTGTTTTTT	CASIKQGEENEKLFF
TRBD2	.	TRBV6-6	TRBJ2-1	TGTGCCGGAGCGCCGGGACTAGCGGGAGGAAATGAGCAGTTCTTC	CAGAPGLAGGNEQFF
TRBD1	once	TRBV2	TRBJ1-5	TGTGCCAGCAGTTACGGACAGGGAGATCAGCCCCAGCATTTT	CASSYGQGDQPQHF
.	.	TRBV6-5	TRBJ2-3	TGTGCCAGCAGCCCCCAGCCTTCTAGCACAGATACGCAGTATTTT	CASSPQPSSTDTQYF
TRBD2	.	TRBV5-7	TRBJ2-7	TGTGCCAGCAGCTCAGCCCCCGGACTAGCGGAGTTTCCGGTTTACGAGCAGTACTTC	CASSSAPGLAEFPVYEQYF
.	.	TRBV21-1	TRBJ2-6	TGTGCCAGGGAGGGACAGGGACCCTCTGGGGCCAACGTCCTGACTTTC	CAREGQGPSGANVLTF
TRBD2	.	TRBV3-1/TRBV3-2	TRBJ2-7	TGTGCCAGCAGCCCAAGAGCGGGGGGCTACGAGCAGTACTTC	CASSPRAGGYEQYF
.	.	TRBV6-5	TRBJ2-1	TGTGCCAGCAGCTACTTGAACAATGAGCAGTTCTTC	CASSYLNNEQFF
TRBD1	.	TRBV6-4	TRBJ2-2	TGTGCCAGCAGAGCAACCAGGACAGGGTTGAATCCCGGGGAGCTGTTTTTT	CASRATRTGLNPGELFF
.	.	TRBV19	TRBJ2-1	TGTGCCAGTAGTGGGAGCGACTTGGGAGGTCAAGAGCAGTTCTTC	CASSGSDLGGQEQFF
.	.	TRBV6-5	TRBJ2-1	TGTGCCAGCAGCTCTGGACCAGGGTACAATGAGCAGTTCTTC	CASSSGPGYNEQFF
.	once	TRBV19	TRBJ1-1	TGTGCCAGTAGTCCCGTGGGGGGACGCGGCACTGAAGCTTTCTTT	CASSPVGGRGTEAFF
TRBD1	once	TRBV7-9	TRBJ1-6	TGTGCCAGCAGCGGGACAGCCAATAATTCACCCCTCCACTTT	CASSGTANNSPLHF